This T cell receptor (beta chain) appears in the sequencing data of a study of STAT5B mutations in CD4+ large granular lymphocyte leukemia. A word on this clone: Its specificity is not known.

Whole-study results and caveats: Main leukemic clonotypes were patient-specific, but roughly 26% appeared at low frequency elsewhere.

Sequencing was at survey level. Some clones are missing from TCRdb's copy, which holds only in-frame ones; the method was immunoSEQ multiplex PCR. There are 30,000 to 40,000 clones in the sample; over 65% occur only once, and less than 3% lies in the top ten. This sequence was found in a human donor in good health. Specimen: CD4+ T cells from blood buffy coats.

CDR3 coding DNA: TGTGCCAGCAGCCGTGGGTGGGGAACTAATGAAAAACTGTTTTTT. Translating it yields CASSRGWGTNEKLFF. J is TRBJ1-4 and V is TRBV25-1; D ambiguous. Germline V CDR1 and CDR2: MGHDK, SYGVNS. The V end lost 6 bases, the J end lost 1 base, and 12 bases lay between the germline ends. The CDR3 runs 15 residues.